What follows are 25 T cell receptor beta chains derived from one specimen sequenced in a study of regulatory T cells in long-lasting Graves disease. Documented time point: persistent/refractory GD, antithyroid drugs over 5 years with positive TRAb. PBMCs were the source of the RNA used for TCR sequencing. CDR3 regions were amplified by Arm-PCR using iRepertoire HTBI primers to build TCR beta libraries. TCRdb recomputed calls from the multiplex PCR reads with MiXCR, one row per CDR3 protein. This sample yields a few hundred thousand distinct CDR3 sequences, of which about a quarter are seen a single time; over 25% belongs to the top ten. The sequences come from peripheral blood mononuclear cells (PBMCs), collected when the disease was refractory, from a patient treated with antithyroid drugs. Receptors were obtained from a female donor with Graves disease.

This clonotype was counted a few times. The chain couples TRBV30 to TRBJ1-2, with a tentative D call TRBD1 (5 bases). Germline V gives CDR1 GTSNPN, CDR2 SVGIG (reference sequence). The CDR3 has 13 residues. V dropped 1 base and J dropped 2 bases, with 8 bases sitting between them. The CDR3 nucleotides read TGTGCCTGGAGTGAGGGACCGAACTATGGCTACACCTTC. Protein product: CAWSEGPNYGYTF.

The chain has TRBV6-1 and TRBJ1-1, with a tentative D call TRBD1 (6 bases). The V gene's germline CDR1 is MNHNS and CDR2 SASEGT. This CDR3 spans 14 amino acids. V shed 3 bases and J shed 1 base, with 9 bases lying between them. The CDR3 DNA reads TGTGCCAGCAGTGACCCACAGGGGAACACTGAAGCTTTCTTT. Amino acids: CASSDPQGNTEAFF.

The chain combines TRBV3-1 with TRBJ2-5, with a tentative D call TRBD2 (6 bases). Germline values: CDR1 LGHDT, CDR2 YNNKEL (reference sequence). This CDR3 has 15 amino acids. The V end lost 1 base, the J end lost 7 bases, and 16 bases lay between the germline ends. The CDR3 coding sequence is TGTGCCAGCAGCCAAGCGGGAGTGGGATTCGGGACCCAGTACTTC. Protein: CASSQAGVGFGTQYF.

This clonotype was detected only a few times. V usage is TRBV5-6 and J usage is TRBJ1-4, with 8 bases fitting TRBD1. The CDR3 has 13 residues. V trimming: 6 bases; J trimming: 8 bases; junction bases outside the gene matches: 6. CDR1 SGHDT and CDR2 YYEEEE come from the germline V gene. CDR3 sequence: CASTGQGSEKLFF. Written as DNA, the CDR3 is TGTGCCAGCACCGGACAGGGTAGCGAAAAACTGTTTTTT.

This clonotype has ten or more counts. This chain links TRBV12-3 or TRBV12-4 with TRBJ2-7, with D perhaps matching TRBD1 (6 bases). Trimming removed 6 bases from V and 3 bases from J, with 15 bases in between. The CDR3 totals 14 residues. The CDR3 DNA reads TGTGCCAGCAGCCGAGGACAGCCCGTCTACGAGCAGTACTTC. Protein product: CASSRGQPVYEQYF.

The rearrangement uses TRBV5-1 and TRBJ2-1; 13 nucleotides agree with TRBD2. Germline CDR1 reads SGHRS; CDR2 reads YFSETQ. This CDR3 comprises 17 residues. After removal of 1 base from V and 3 bases from J, the junction contained 4 bases not matched to a gene. The CDR3 sequence: CASSLSLAGGHYNEQFF. CDR3 nucleotide sequence: TGCGCCAGCAGCTTGTCACTAGCGGGAGGGCACTACAATGAGCAGTTCTTC.

This chain links TRBV2 with TRBJ2-3; D not resolved. The V end was cut by 3 bases, the J end by 6 bases, with 10 bases between. The V gene's germline CDR1 is SNHLY and CDR2 FYNNEI. CDR3 size: 13 residues. The CDR3 is CASSERGRDTQYF. For the CDR3, the DNA is TGTGCCAGCAGTGAGCGTGGTCGGGATACGCAGTATTTT.

This clonotype appeared many times. The V call is TRBV6-2 or TRBV6-3, the J call TRBJ1-2, with no clear D. Looked up from germline, CDR1 is MNHEY and CDR2 is SVGEGT. Trimming stripped 8 bases from V and 4 bases from J, with 20 bases between. This CDR3 region has 15 residues. Here the CDR3 DNA reads TGTGCCAGCGGACTCGGGAGTCTGGGGTCCTATGGCTACACCTTC. Amino acid sequence: CASGLGSLGSYGYTF.

A remark on this clonotype: A read error may account for a junction end that differs from germline. The chain carries TRBV6-4 and TRBJ2-7; maybe TRBD2 (5 bases). Germline CDR1 MRHNA, CDR2 SNTAGT. The CDR3 totals 14 residues. The CDR3 bases are TGTGCCAGCAGTTACTCCGGACTTGCCTACGAGCAGTACTTC. This gives the protein CASSYSGLAYEQYF.

The chain couples TRBV19 to TRBJ1-2; D call uncertain. V was pared by 1 base and J by 2 bases, with 14 bases between. This CDR3 region has 16 residues. Germline CDR1 is LNHDA and CDR2 is SQIVND (reference sequence). CDR3 sequence: CASSIGTGRGNYGYTF. The CDR3 coding sequence is TGTGCCAGTAGTATAGGAACGGGTCGAGGCAACTATGGCTACACCTTC.

The CDR3 here is CASNKNPATGVGELFF. The CDR3 nucleotides read TGTGCCAGCAACAAAAACCCCGCAACAGGGGTCGGGGAGCTGTTTTTT. The chain links TRBV6-1 to TRBJ2-2, with 7 bases matching TRBD1. The CDR3 extends over 16 amino acids. Germline values: CDR1 MNHNS, CDR2 SASEGT. Trimming at V came to 7 bases and at J to 7 bases, leaving 15 bases not matched to a gene.

The chain employs TRBV20-1 and TRBJ2-7; TRBD2 matches at 13 bases. V was clipped by 6 bases and J by 0 bases; unmatched bases: 11. Germline CDR1 reads DFQATT; CDR2 reads SNEGSKA (reference sequence). The CDR3 extends over 17 amino acids. CDR3 bases: TGCAGTGCAGCGGGACTAGCGGGATTAACGAGCTCCTACGAGCAGTACTTC. Translation gives CSAAGLAGLTSSYEQYF.

The chain uses TRBV11-2 and TRBJ2-5, with 15 nucleotides matching TRBD2. CDR3 length equals 19 residues. With 4 bases clipped from V and 0 bases from J, the junction kept 9 bases outside the gene matches. Germline V gene sequence: CDR1 SGHAT, CDR2 FQNNGV. The CDR3 protein is CASSSPGTSGRPYQETQYF. As DNA, the CDR3 is TGTGCCAGCAGCTCCCCCGGGACTAGCGGGAGGCCCTACCAAGAGACCCAGTACTTC.

This sequence joins TRBV20-1 and TRBJ2-7, with TRBD1 matching over 10 bases. This CDR3 has 13 amino acids. Germline assignment: CDR1 DFQATT and CDR2 SNEGSKA (reference sequence). Unmatched junction bases numbered 6, after V lost 6 bases and J lost 4 bases. The CDR3 reads CSAPGQGYYEQYF. Written as DNA, the CDR3 is TGCAGTGCCCCGGGACAGGGGTATTACGAGCAGTACTTC.

The rearrangement links TRBV19 to TRBJ2-2; perhaps TRBD2 as D (6 bases). The V gene's germline CDR1 is LNHDA and CDR2 SQIVND (reference sequence). Trimming removed 5 bases from V and 0 bases from J, with 7 bases in between. CDR3 length: 14 residues. Written as DNA, the CDR3 is TGTGCCAGTAGTTGGGGGGCGAACACCGGGGAGCTGTTTTTT. It yields the protein CASSWGANTGELFF.

This clonotype was found a few times. This rearrangement joins TRBV20-1 to TRBJ2-5; D is undetermined. The V end was cut by 0 bases, the J end by 2 bases, with 28 bases between. The V gene's germline CDR1 is DFQATT and CDR2 SNEGSKA (reference sequence). The CDR3 has 20 amino acids. Here the CDR3 reads CSARDGGMTTTTNLQETQYF. CDR3 nucleotides: TGCAGTGCTAGAGACGGCGGCATGACAACTACCACCAATCTACAAGAGACCCAGTACTTC.

The table lists this clonotype with a few counts. This chain joins TRBV29-1 and TRBJ1-1, with D possibly matching TRBD1 (6 bases). The germline V and J ends were trimmed by 7 bases and 3 bases, with 15 bases remaining between them. In germline, CDR1 is SQVTM, CDR2 ANQGSEA. The CDR3 is made up of 13 amino acids. The CDR3 protein is CSAIIGQYTEAFF. CDR3 sequence (DNA): TGCAGCGCCATAATCGGACAGTACACTGAAGCTTTCTTT.

Ten or more counts support this clonotype. The V and J genes are TRBV20-1 and TRBJ2-7; no clear D. The CDR3 spans 12 residues. Germline V CDR1 and CDR2: DFQATT, SNEGSKA (reference sequence). Trimming took 3 bases from V and 2 from J, leaving 8 bases between them. The CDR3 DNA reads as TGCAGTGCTAGGGGCCTTACCTACGAGCAGTACTTC. Protein: CSARGLTYEQYF.

V gene TRBV27 combines with J gene TRBJ1-2; D ambiguous. Trimming stripped 7 bases from V and 5 bases from J, with 17 bases between. The CDR3 contains 14 residues. Germline-derived CDR1 and CDR2 are MNHEY and SMNVEV (reference sequence). The CDR3, as DNA: TGTGCCAGCAAGATTTCGCCTGCGGCTTATGGCTACACCTTC. It translates to CASKISPAAYGYTF.

This clonotype was observed a few times. This chain links TRBV9 with TRBJ1-1; the D is unclear. V dropped 3 bases and J dropped 1 base, with 13 bases sitting between them. The CDR3 has 15 residues. CDR1 and CDR2 from the germline V gene are SGDLS and YYNGEE. The CDR3 here is CASSAYRGSNTEAFF. The CDR3 region has the DNA TGTGCCAGCAGCGCATACAGAGGTTCGAACACTGAAGCTTTCTTT.

There are many counts of this clonotype. The rearrangement joins TRBV2 to TRBJ2-5; D remains unclear. The CDR3 covers 15 residues. Germline CDR1 reads SNHLY; CDR2 reads FYNNEI. V dropped 1 base and J dropped 2 bases, with 11 bases sitting between them. CDR3 coding DNA: TGTGCCAGCAGTGAAGTAGTGGGGATACAAGAGACCCAGTACTTC. Protein sequence: CASSEVVGIQETQYF. Full variable domain (rest looked up from reference TRBV2 and TRBJ2-5): EPEVTQTPSHQVTQMGQEVILRCVPISNHLYFYWYRQILGQKVEFLVSFYNNEISEKSEIFDDQFSVERPDGSNFTLKIRSTKLEDSAMYFCASSEVVGIQETQYFGPGTRLLVL.

CDR3 bases: TGTGCCAGCAGTCCCTCCGGGACTTTACCCGGGGAGCTGTTTTTT. Amino acid sequence: CASSPSGTLPGELFF. This chain connects TRBV6-2 or TRBV6-3 to TRBJ2-2; a possible D gene is TRBD2 (6 bases). Germline V gives CDR1 MNHEY, CDR2 SVGEGT. The CDR3 is 15 amino acids. V was shortened by 5 bases and J by 6 bases, with 16 bases between the two germline ends.

This clonotype was recorded at least ten times. The CDR3 bases are TGCAGTGTATGGACAGGGAATCCCTATGGCTACACCTTC. Protein sequence: CSVWTGNPYGYTF. The rearrangement joins TRBV20-1 to TRBJ1-2; the match to TRBD1 covers 8 bases. The CDR3 length is 13 residues. Germline V lookup: CDR1 DFQATT, CDR2 SNEGSKA (reference sequence). Germline trimming cut 7 bases from V and 4 bases from J; bases unmatched to any gene: 8.

This clonotype was seen at least ten times. The J gene is TRBJ1-2, the V gene TRBV2; 8 bases are a match to TRBD1. With 2 bases clipped from V and 7 bases from J, the junction kept 9 bases outside the gene matches. There are 15 residues in the CDR3. Germline V gene lookup returns CDR1 SNHLY and CDR2 FYNNEI. The CDR3 protein is CASSESPDRASGYTF. The DNA for the CDR3 is TGTGCCAGCAGTGAAAGTCCGGACAGGGCAAGTGGCTACACCTTC.

Turning to this clonotype: Being one base from a much bigger clone, this may be a read error. The V and J genes are TRBV6-2 or TRBV6-3 and TRBJ1-1, with D hard to call. The CDR3 extends over 15 amino acids. V gave up 1 base and J gave up 1 base, with 10 bases separating them. CDR1 is MNHEY and CDR2 is SVGEGT in the germline V gene. CDR3 in DNA: TGTGCCAGCAGTTACTTAAGCCCTAAGAACACTGAAGCTTTCTTT. It translates to CASSYLSPKNTEAFF.